This TCR beta chain was sequenced in a study of cytomegalovirus exposure and HLA in healthy donors. Remarks on this clone: The antigen remains undetermined.

General study results and limits: When analyzed later, a missense DCLRE1C variant was found to be linked to TCR beta V- and J-gene trimming.

It was with 60 Vbeta and 13 Jbeta primers that the PCR ran. Sequencing was performed with immunoSEQ multiplex PCR; in TCRdb, only in-frame clones are kept and a portion is missing. The table has fewer than 250,000 clones, 65% to 85% seen once. The receptor's source is a woman younger than 30 in good health and CMV-seronegative. Sequencing was performed on PBMCs.

As DNA, the CDR3 is TGTGCCAGCAGCTTAGGAGAGGAACAGCCCCAGCATTTT. Protein sequence: CASSLGEEQPQHF. The chain is built from TRBV7-6 and TRBJ1-5; D gene uncertain. The germline V gene has CDR1 SGHVS and CDR2 FNYEAQ. The CDR3 has 13 residues. Trimming left V 1 base short and J 7 bases short, with 8 bases between.